This TCR beta chain was retrieved from a study of blood T cell repertoires in COVID-19. Study details: Samples representing acute and convalescent COVID-19 were sourced from the United States, Italy and Spain. PBMCs, B-cell-depleted T cells, or T cells provided the cDNA or gDNA that made up the material.

Germline CDR1 LNHDA, CDR2 SQIVND (reference sequence). Trimming removed 8 bases from V and 3 bases from J, with 14 bases in between. The CDR3 loop spans 13 amino acids. As handled by the study authors: Estimated nucleated cell counts came from reference gene primer amplification. TCRdb keeps only in-frame clones here, not all; method: immunoSEQ multiplex PCR. The V and J calls and the clone size are those of that table, but D and trimming were determined from the DNA. This table has more than 140,000 clones, 70% to 85% appearing once. The chain couples TRBV19 to TRBJ2-7, with D perhaps matching TRBD2 (5 bases). Sequences were obtained from peripheral blood. The sequence was collected from a woman aged 45-60 years in a cohort sampled during active or convalescent COVID-19. The CDR3 here is CASRGQRSYEQYF. The CDR3 DNA follows: TGTGCCAGTCGCGGGCAGAGAAGCTACGAGCAGTACTTC.